The present entry profiles one TCR beta chain with its context. This CDR3 contains 14 residues. Germline assignment: CDR1 ENHRY and CDR2 SYGVKD. Unmatched junction bases numbered 4, after V lost 6 bases and J lost 0 bases. Original analysis: Amplifying reference gene primers gave estimates of nucleated cell counts. Libraries were prepared by immunoSEQ multiplex PCR; TCRdb keeps only in-frame clonotypes and omits some of them. That table is the source of V, J and clone size, and D and trimming were worked out from the DNA. The sample comprises a few hundred thousand clones, approximately 87% of which are singletons, and approximately 4% rests with the top ten. The record originates from a study of blood T cell repertoires in COVID-19. Whole-study context: Spain, Italy and the United States supplied samples that represented acute and convalescent COVID-19. Sample material is recorded as cDNA or gDNA derived from T cells, B-cell-depleted T cells, or PBMCs.

The gene calls are TRBV10-3 and TRBJ1-1; TRBD1 matches 7 bases. This receptor was taken from a woman aged 45 to 65 with active or convalescent COVID-19. The sequenced material came from peripheral blood. The CDR3 is CAIREGQLNTEAFF. CDR3 coding DNA: TGTGCCATCAGAGAGGGACAGTTGAACACTGAAGCTTTCTTT.